These 28 T cell receptor beta chains were all obtained from the same sample, sequenced in a study of blood T cells in healthy people across ages (dated by TCRdb to the mid-2010s). Libraries were built with 5' RACE. The listed sequencing device is Illumina HiSeq 2500. A second roughly 6 to 12 cycle PCR used a sample-barcoded 5' primer and a J-beta primer mix. The raw public reads went through TCRdb reprocessing: fastp at Q25, MiXCR clone calling, in-frame beta chains kept. One record per CDR3 amino acid sequence lists the most common genes and DNA. This sample is represented by over a million distinct CDR3 sequences; 35% to 45% of them were singletons. Jointly, the top ten make up 7.9% of the sample. What was sequenced was blood. The origin of the receptors is a woman aged 18-29 years in good health.

Points on this clonotype: A read error is possible here, since a much larger clone lies one base away. The chain links TRBV27 to TRBJ1-2; no reliable D call. V was trimmed by 1 base and J by 6 bases, leaving 15 bases between them. CDR3 length: 15 amino acids. From germline, CDR1 is MNHEY and CDR2 SMNVEV (reference sequence). The DNA for the CDR3 is TGTGCCAGCAGTTTATTAGGGTGCGGAGGCAATGGCTACACCTTC. Translating gives CASSLLGCGGNGYTF.

This sequence joins TRBV20-1 and TRBJ2-7; 11 bases are shared with TRBD2. The trim removed 4 bases at V and 7 bases at J, leaving 6 bases unmatched. Germline V gene data show CDR1 as DFQATT and CDR2 as SNEGSKA (reference sequence). The CDR3 has 13 amino acids. The CDR3: CSATGLAVNEQYF. As DNA, the CDR3 is TGCAGTGCTACGGGACTAGCGGTCAATGAGCAGTACTTC.

V gene TRBV19 combines with J gene TRBJ2-1; 8 nucleotides match TRBD1. This CDR3 comprises 17 residues. Germline assignment: CDR1 LNHDA and CDR2 SQIVND (reference sequence). The ends lost 3 bases at V and 0 bases at J; junction bases unmatched: 7. Here the CDR3 DNA reads TGTGCCAGTAGTATGGGGACAGGACGGAGCTCCTACAATGAGCAGTTCTTC. Encoded protein: CASSMGTGRSSYNEQFF.

The rearrangement uses TRBV21-1 and TRBJ2-7. TRBV21-1 is labeled a pseudogene. The CDR3 contains 10 residues. The CDR3 region has the DNA TGTGCCAGCAATCGGTGCGAGCAGTACTTC. This translates into CASNRCEQYF.

The CDR3 coding sequence is TGTGCCAGCAGCCCCCTCGCTAGCGGGACTTGGGAGACCCAGTACTTC. This codes for CASSPLASGTWETQYF. The V call is TRBV13, the J call TRBJ2-5; 9 positions match TRBD2. Trimming cost V 5 bases and J 5 bases; bases outside gene matches: 12. This CDR3 contains 16 residues. Per germline, CDR1 PRHDT and CDR2 FYEKMQ (reference sequence).

The genes are TRBV29-1 and TRBJ2-5; D is ambiguous. This CDR3 is 10 amino acids long. Trimming pared 5 bases from V and 11 bases from J, leaving 12 bases between. The germline CDR1 and CDR2 sequences are SQVTM and ANQGSEA. The CDR3 spells CSVYQSNQYF. CDR3 bases: TGCAGCGTTTACCAGTCTAATCAGTACTTC.

The chain uses TRBV4-2 and TRBJ2-5, with TRBD2 matching 9 bases. The DNA matches TRBJ2-7 better at its end, which makes the J call doubtful. This CDR3 region has 14 residues. CDR1 and CDR2 (germline): LGHNA, YNFKEQ. This CDR3 is CASSQNSGRSEQYF. DNA of the CDR3: TGTGCCAGCAGCCAGAATAGCGGGAGAAGCGAGCAGTACTTC.

The V call is TRBV27, the J call TRBJ2-7; tentatively, D is TRBD1 (5 bases). Trimming removed 5 bases at V and 2 bases at J, with 10 bases between. This CDR3 contains 13 residues. Germline V CDR1 and CDR2: MNHEY, SMNVEV (reference sequence). In nucleotides, the CDR3 is TGTGCCAGCAGTATGACAGCAACCTACGAGCAGTACTTC. Translating gives CASSMTATYEQYF.

This clonotype was seen many times. The rearrangement links TRBV28 to TRBJ2-3; no clear D. The germline gives CDR1 MDHEN, CDR2 SYDVKM. Trimming cost V 3 bases and J 3 bases, with 13 bases left between them. CDR3 length: 15 amino acids. The DNA for the CDR3 is TGTGCCAGCAGTTTCCCCCCCAGTTTAACAGATACGCAGTATTTT. Its protein product is CASSFPPSLTDTQYF.

This clonotype was counted only a few times. The chain uses TRBV7-9 and TRBJ2-3; 9 positions agree with TRBD1. Germline V lookup: CDR1 SEHNR, CDR2 FQNEAQ (reference sequence). V dropped 5 bases and J dropped 2; count of bases not matched to a gene: 14. This CDR3 is built from 18 residues. CDR3 DNA: TGTGCCAGCAGCCTGCCGGACAGGGGCCTTACAGCCACAGATACGCAGTATTTT. Translated, it gives CASSLPDRGLTATDTQYF.

Ten or more counts support this clonotype. This chain connects TRBV5-1 to TRBJ2-6; 7 bases are shared with TRBD2. J gave up 0 bases and V 2 bases, and 5 bases lay outside the gene matches. The CDR3 consists of 17 residues. Per the germline V gene, CDR1 is SGHRS and CDR2 is YFSETQ. DNA for the CDR3: TGCGCCAGCAGCTTCGTGGTAGCGGGCTCTGGGGCCAACGTCCTGACTTTC. This translates into CASSFVVAGSGANVLTF.

This chain's CDR3 is CASSFGGDYNEQYF. The CDR3 DNA is TGTGCCAGCAGTTTTGGGGGCGATTACAATGAGCAGTACTTC. The chain is built from TRBV27 and TRBJ2-1; D might be TRBD1 (6 bases). The DNA matches TRBJ2-7 better at its end, which makes the J call doubtful. The germline CDR1 and CDR2 sequences are MNHEY and SMNVEV (reference sequence). The CDR3 consists of 14 residues.

This clonotype was counted only a few times. The chain couples TRBV10-3 to TRBJ2-7; TRBD1 agrees at 8 bases. CDR3 length: 13 residues. Germline assignment: CDR1 ENHRY and CDR2 SYGVKD. The V segment lost 6 bases and the J segment 2 bases; nucleotides outside the gene matches: 3. DNA of the CDR3: TGTGCCATCAGGGGACAGGAGACCTACGAGCAGTACTTC. It translates to CAIRGQETYEQYF.

Regarding this clonotype: Lacking the conserved final phenylalanine or tryptophan, this CDR3 likely reflects a read error. CDR3 region: CASASGDTQYS. The CDR3 bases are TGTGCCAGCGCCAGTGGGGATACGCAGTATTCT. The rearrangement joins TRBV12-3 or TRBV12-4 to TRBJ2-3, with D hard to call. V shed 8 bases and J shed 6 bases, with 9 bases lying between them. The CDR3 runs 11 residues.

The CDR3 DNA follows: TGTGCCATCAGTGCAGGGGTTGAGACTGAAGCTTTCTTT. Its protein product is CAISAGVETEAFF. The chain carries TRBV10-3 and TRBJ1-1; D is possibly TRBD1 (6 bases). Germline V lookup: CDR1 ENHRY, CDR2 SYGVKD. The V and J ends lost 4 bases and 5 bases respectively, with 11 bases between them. The CDR3 has 13 residues.

The chain employs TRBV2 and TRBJ1-4; D may be TRBD1 (6 bases). Trimming took off 7 bases at V and 0 bases at J, with 9 bases between the two ends. In germline, CDR1 is SNHLY, CDR2 FYNNEI. The CDR3 sequence is 14 residues long. For the CDR3, the DNA is TGTGCCAGCAACAGGGACGCAACTAATGAAAAACTGTTTTTT. Protein: CASNRDATNEKLFF.

This clonotype was seen a handful of times. The rearrangement joins TRBV6-1 to TRBJ1-1; possibly TRBD1 for D (5 bases). Trimming took off 7 bases at V and 6 bases at J, with 9 bases between the two ends. This CDR3 has 11 residues. Germline V gives CDR1 MNHNS, CDR2 SASEGT. The CDR3 protein is CASMRGAEAFF. CDR3 bases: TGTGCCAGCATGAGGGGCGCTGAAGCTTTCTTT.

Only a few counts were recorded for this clonotype. This chain uses TRBV9 with TRBJ1-1; 10 bases line up with TRBD1. With 3 bases clipped from V and 4 bases from J, the junction kept 15 bases outside the gene matches. Germline V gene lookup returns CDR1 SGDLS and CDR2 YYNGEE. CDR3 length: 18 residues. The CDR3 loop is CASSDFPVSRDRGTEAFF. The CDR3 region has the DNA TGTGCCAGCAGCGACTTTCCGGTCTCCCGGGACAGGGGCACTGAAGCTTTCTTT.

The V call is TRBV9, the J call TRBJ1-2; no definite D call. The V end was cut by 0 bases, the J end by 2 bases, with 14 bases between. Germline V lookup: CDR1 SGDLS, CDR2 YYNGEE. CDR3 length: 16 amino acids. The DNA for the CDR3 is TGTGCCAGCAGCGTAGCCCCCCCCGAGGGCAACTATGGCTACACCTTC. It codes for CASSVAPPEGNYGYTF.

This chain joins TRBV27 and TRBJ2-2; tentative D call: TRBD2 (6 bases). This CDR3 is 14 amino acids long. CDR1 is MNHEY and CDR2 is SMNVEV in the germline V gene (reference sequence). V lost 3 bases and J 6 bases, leaving 11 bases between the germline ends. CDR3 residues: CASSFGTSAGELFF. The CDR3 DNA is TGTGCCAGCAGTTTCGGGACTTCAGCCGGGGAGCTGTTTTTT.

The chain is built from TRBV27 and TRBJ2-3, with D unresolved. The V and J ends lost 3 bases and 6 bases respectively, with 7 bases between them. This CDR3 is built from 12 residues. The germline V gene encodes CDR1 MNHEY and CDR2 SMNVEV (reference sequence). The CDR3 nucleotides read TGTGCCAGCAGTTTCCTTAGTGATACGCAGTATTTT. Protein product: CASSFLSDTQYF.

This clonotype was seen a few times. This chain joins TRBV11-2 and TRBJ2-1, with a tentative D call TRBD2 (5 bases). The V end was cut by 1 base, the J end by 6 bases, with 16 bases between. The CDR3 sequence is 16 residues long. CDR1 and CDR2 from the germline V gene are SGHAT and FQNNGV. CDR3 loop: CASSLVAGGVPNEQFF. CDR3 nucleotides: TGTGCCAGCAGCTTAGTGGCGGGCGGCGTCCCCAATGAGCAGTTCTTC.

This clonotype appeared a few times. The chain combines TRBV7-2 with TRBJ2-3; D remains unclear. Trimming removed 1 base at V and 10 bases at J, with 18 bases between. Per germline, CDR1 SGHTA and CDR2 FQGNSA. This CDR3 region has 15 residues. For the CDR3, the DNA is TGTGCCAGCAGCTTAGAGACTGGAATCCGCAGCTCGCAGTATTTT. Protein product: CASSLETGIRSSQYF.

On this clonotype: This sequence may be a read error, since a much larger clone differs from it by one base. The rearrangement uses TRBV4-1 and TRBJ2-3, with D maybe TRBD2 (6 bases). This CDR3 is 16 amino acids long. Germline assignment: CDR1 MGHRA and CDR2 YSYEKL. The CDR3 is CASSQATNAGTETQYF. The CDR3 coding sequence is TGCGCCAGCAGCCAAGCGACCAACGCGGGAACAGAGACGCAGTATTTT.

This chain joins TRBV30 and TRBJ2-7; tentatively, D is TRBD1 (6 bases). Trimming stripped 4 bases from V and 0 bases from J, with 13 bases between. CDR3 size: 14 residues. Germline CDR1 is GTSNPN and CDR2 is SVGIG (reference sequence). CDR3 sequence: CAWTDTGFSYEQYF. In nucleotides, the CDR3 is TGTGCCTGGACCGATACAGGGTTCTCCTACGAGCAGTACTTC.

This chain uses TRBV11-2 with TRBJ2-7; possible D gene TRBD1, 6 bases. The CDR3 length is 14 residues. The V and J ends lost 6 bases and 7 bases respectively, with 19 bases between them. Germline V lookup: CDR1 SGHAT, CDR2 FQNNGV. This CDR3 is CASRETDRFWEQYF. For the CDR3, the DNA is TGTGCCAGCAGGGAGACGGACAGATTCTGGGAGCAGTACTTC. Based on the CDR3 plus reference TRBV11-2 and TRBJ2-7, the full variable domain is EAGVAQSPRYKIIEKRQSVAFWCNPISGHATLYWYQQILGQGPKLLIQFQNNGVVDDSQLPKDRFSAERLKGVDSTLKIQPAKLEDSAVYLCASRETDRFWEQYFGPGTRLTVT.

This sequence joins TRBV6-2 or TRBV6-3 and TRBJ2-5; the match to TRBD2 covers 11 bases. Losses at the gene ends were 2 bases for V and 4 bases for J; bases not matched to a gene: 9. This CDR3 is built from 17 residues. Germline assignment: CDR1 MNHEY and CDR2 SVGEGT. The CDR3 loop reads CASSYLPGLAVGETQYF. CDR3 nucleotide sequence: TGTGCCAGCAGTTACCTCCCGGGACTAGCGGTTGGAGAGACCCAGTACTTC.

This clonotype was seen just once. The chain links TRBV27 to TRBJ2-7, with D possibly matching TRBD1 (6 bases). V was clipped by 8 bases and J by 2 bases, with 16 bases between them. In germline, CDR1 is MNHEY, CDR2 SMNVEV (reference sequence). The CDR3 runs 14 residues. CDR3 in amino acids: CASARRGNPYEQYF. The CDR3 nucleotides read TGTGCCAGCGCGAGAAGGGGGAATCCCTACGAGCAGTACTTC.